These T cell receptor beta chains were read from a single sample in a study of CD4 T cells in relation to SARS-CoV-2 and coronaviruses. The method was immunoSEQ multiplex PCR; TCRdb's version includes in-frame clones alone and lacks a portion of them. In the table there are about 64,000 clones, around 93% of which are singletons. Material for sequencing was naive CD4+ T cells from PBMCs. Source of these receptors: a human donor in good health. Each CDR3 is given with its conserved first and last residue. A D gene is named only where the DNA matches it firmly. Not all rows give a size; the values are once, few, many and, for expanded clones, a class.

v_call	j_call	d_call	cdr3_length	clone_size	cdr3_nt	cdr3_aa
TRBV27	TRBJ1-2	NA	16	NA	TGTGCCAGCCATATCGGGCGCTCCGCCACACTTGGAGGCTACACCTTC	CASHIGRSATLGGYTF
TRBV18	TRBJ1-5	NA	13	NA	TGTGCCAGCTCACCAGGGTATGATCAGCCCCAGCATTTT	CASSPGYDQPQHF
TRBV30	TRBJ1-1	TRBD1	13	NA	TGTGCCTGGAGGGGACAGGGGTGGACTGAAGCTTTCTTT	CAWRGQGWTEAFF
TRBV5-1	TRBJ2-7	TRBD1	15	NA	TGCGCCAGCAGCTTCCCTTTGACAGGGTCCTACGAGCAGTACTTC	CASSFPLTGSYEQYF
TRBV11-2	TRBJ1-3	NA	16	once	TGTGCCAGCAGCTTAGGGGGTACAGGACCGGGAAACACCATATATTTT	CASSLGGTGPGNTIYF
TRBV6-5	TRBJ2-5	NA	11	NA	TGTGCCAGCAGCGCGGGGAGGACCCAGTACTTC	CASSAGRTQYF
TRBV7-3	TRBJ2-7	TRBD1	17	once	TGTGCCAGCAGCTTAACTTCCTCGGGACAGGGACGGTACGAGCAGTACTTC	CASSLTSSGQGRYEQYF
TRBV19	TRBJ1-5	NA	14	once	TGTGCCAGTAATAGAGGGAGGGACAATCAGCCCCAGCATTTT	CASNRGRDNQPQHF
TRBV28	TRBJ1-1	NA	12	NA	TGTGCCAGCAGTGGGCGGGTCACTGAAGCTTTCTTT	CASSGRVTEAFF
TRBV27	TRBJ2-2	NA	15	NA	TGTGCCAGCAGAGGAACAGGGACGAACACCGGGGAGCTGTTTTTT	CASRGTGTNTGELFF
TRBV3-1/TRBV3-2	TRBJ2-4	NA	17	NA	TGTGCCAGCAGCCTTAAGCGTCCCATTTGCAAAGAAAACATTCAGTACTTC	CASSLKRPICKENIQYF
TRBV28	TRBJ1-6	NA	13	NA	TGTGCCAGCAGGGGTTCGGAAGGCTCACCCCTCCACTTT	CASRGSEGSPLHF
TRBV7-9	TRBJ2-5	NA	11	few	TGTGCCAGCACCATAGGAGAGACCCAGTACTTC	CASTIGETQYF
TRBV6-5	TRBJ2-1	TRBD2	15	once	TGTGCCAGCAGGCGACTAGCGGGAGTCCCCAATGAGCAGTTCTTC	CASRRLAGVPNEQFF
TRBV10-2	TRBJ2-1	TRBD2	12	once	TGCGCCAGCTCTTTAGCGGGAGATGAGCAGTTCTTC	CASSLAGDEQFF
TRBV27	TRBJ2-1	NA	12	NA	TGTGCCACTCGGGGAGCGAACAATGAGCAGTTCTTC	CATRGANNEQFF
TRBV28	TRBJ1-5	NA	12	NA	TGTGCCAGCAGTTTTGAGAGGCAGCCCCAGCATTTT	CASSFERQPQHF
TRBV6-5	TRBJ2-7	NA	14	NA	TGTGCCAGCTTAGACCGGGAACCTACCTACGAGCAGTACTTC	CASLDREPTYEQYF
TRBV4-2	TRBJ2-2	TRBD1	17	NA	TGTGCCAGCACCCGGGGAACCGGGACAGTGAACACCGGGGAGCTGTTTTTT	CASTRGTGTVNTGELFF
TRBV5-1	TRBJ1-5	TRBD1	14	NA	TGCGCCAGCAGCTTAGACAGGGGTAATCAGCCCCAGCATTTT	CASSLDRGNQPQHF
TRBV10-1	TRBJ2-7	NA	11	NA	TGCGCCACGCAAGACTTGGGGGAGCAGTACTTC	CATQDLGEQYF
TRBV3-1/TRBV3-2	TRBJ2-3	TRBD2	19	NA	TGTGCCAGCAGCCAAGGTTTTCTAGCGGGAAACCCTTATACAGATACGCAGTATTTT	CASSQGFLAGNPYTDTQYF
TRBV9	TRBJ2-3	NA	15	NA	TGTGCCAGCAGCGGGGGGGCGGGAGTGCAAGATACGCAGTATTTT	CASSGGAGVQDTQYF
TRBV11-2	TRBJ2-3	NA	12	NA	TGTGCCAGCAGCCAGGCCCGGGATACGCAGTATTTT	CASSQARDTQYF
TRBV5-1	TRBJ1-1	TRBD1	19	NA	TGCGCCAGCAGCTTGGTGTTAGGGACTGACAGGGGGCGTATAAAAAGAGCTTTCTTT	CASSLVLGTDRGRIKRAFF
TRBV7-6	TRBJ2-1	NA	16	NA	TGTGCCAGCAGCCCGATTGGTAGAGGGTCCTACAATGAGCAGTTCTTC	CASSPIGRGSYNEQFF
TRBV9	TRBJ1-1	TRBD1	16	once	TGTGCCAGCAGCGTAGTGGACAGGAGGGGCTACACTGAAGCTTTCTTT	CASSVVDRRGYTEAFF
TRBV6-5	TRBJ2-7	NA	14	NA	TGTGCCAGCAGTCGCCGACCGGACAGCTACGAGCAGTACTTC	CASSRRPDSYEQYF
TRBV14	TRBJ2-3	TRBD2	16	NA	TGTGCCAGCAGCCATCAACTAGCGGGAGAAATGAATACGCAGTATTTT	CASSHQLAGEMNTQYF
TRBV10-3	TRBJ2-7	TRBD1	13	once	TGTGCCATCAGGGGGGACAGGGCCTACGAGCAGTACTTC	CAIRGDRAYEQYF
TRBV3-1/TRBV3-2	TRBJ2-2	NA	12	NA	TGTGCCAGCAGCCTTAACACCGGGGAGCTGTTTTTT	CASSLNTGELFF
TRBV18	TRBJ1-2	TRBD1	15	once	TGTGCCAGCTCACCCTACAACGACAGGGGCCGTGGCTACACCTTC	CASSPYNDRGRGYTF
TRBV5-5	TRBJ2-3	NA	16	NA	TGTGCCAGCACCCCATTGGGGCTTTCATCCACAGATACGCAGTATTTT	CASTPLGLSSTDTQYF
TRBV12-3/TRBV12-4	TRBJ2-3	NA	13	NA	TGTGCCAGCAGTTTCGGGGTTATGGATACGCAGTATTTT	CASSFGVMDTQYF
TRBV7-9	TRBJ2-6	NA	18	NA	TGTGCCAGCAGCTCCTTCGGACTCCCGGGCGCTGGGGCCAACGTCCTGACTTTC	CASSSFGLPGAGANVLTF
TRBV7-9	TRBJ1-2	NA	14	NA	TGTGCCAGCAGCTTTGGGTCTCGCCAATATGGCTACACCTTC	CASSFGSRQYGYTF
TRBV18	TRBJ2-2	TRBD1	16	NA	TGTGCCAGCTCCCCCGGGACAGGACCTAACACCGGGGAGCTGTTTTTT	CASSPGTGPNTGELFF
TRBV6-5	TRBJ1-1	TRBD1	14	NA	TGTGCCAGCAGTAGGGACAGTGGGAACACTGAAGCTTTCTTT	CASSRDSGNTEAFF
TRBV7-2	TRBJ2-1	NA	14	NA	TGTGCCAGCAGCTTAGCGAACAGGCGCAATGAGCAGTTCTTC	CASSLANRRNEQFF
TRBV6-2/TRBV6-3	TRBJ1-5	NA	16	NA	TGTGCCAGCAGTTACCGAGCTCGAACAGTCAATCAGCCCCAGCATTTT	CASSYRARTVNQPQHF
TRBV7-9	TRBJ2-5	TRBD1	18	NA	TGTGCCAGCAGCTTAGTAGGGAGACAGGGGTATCGTTTGGAGACCCAGTACTTC	CASSLVGRQGYRLETQYF
TRBV7-9	TRBJ2-7	NA	14	NA	TGTGCCAGCAGCCCGCCGACGGGGTCCTACGAGCAGTACTTC	CASSPPTGSYEQYF
TRBV9	TRBJ2-5	NA	14	NA	TGTGCCAGCAGCGACCTGAGAGGATTGGAGACCCAGTACTTC	CASSDLRGLETQYF
TRBV24-1	TRBJ2-7	TRBD1	13	NA	TGTGCCATCCAACAGGGGGGCTCCTACGAGCAGTACTTC	CAIQQGGSYEQYF
TRBV9	TRBJ2-5	NA	14	NA	TGTGCCAGCAGCCCTCGTCTGGCACAAGAGACCCAGTACTTC	CASSPRLAQETQYF
TRBV5-1	TRBJ2-1	TRBD1	14	NA	TGCGCCAGCAGCCTGACAGGGGCGTACAATGAGCAGTTCTTC	CASSLTGAYNEQFF
TRBV5-1	TRBJ1-1	NA	13	NA	TGCGCCAGCAGCTCGGTTGGGGGACTTGAAGCTTTCTTT	CASSSVGGLEAFF
TRBV2	TRBJ2-7	NA	14	NA	TGTGCCAGCAGTGAATTGGATCCGTCCTACGAGCAGTACTTC	CASSELDPSYEQYF